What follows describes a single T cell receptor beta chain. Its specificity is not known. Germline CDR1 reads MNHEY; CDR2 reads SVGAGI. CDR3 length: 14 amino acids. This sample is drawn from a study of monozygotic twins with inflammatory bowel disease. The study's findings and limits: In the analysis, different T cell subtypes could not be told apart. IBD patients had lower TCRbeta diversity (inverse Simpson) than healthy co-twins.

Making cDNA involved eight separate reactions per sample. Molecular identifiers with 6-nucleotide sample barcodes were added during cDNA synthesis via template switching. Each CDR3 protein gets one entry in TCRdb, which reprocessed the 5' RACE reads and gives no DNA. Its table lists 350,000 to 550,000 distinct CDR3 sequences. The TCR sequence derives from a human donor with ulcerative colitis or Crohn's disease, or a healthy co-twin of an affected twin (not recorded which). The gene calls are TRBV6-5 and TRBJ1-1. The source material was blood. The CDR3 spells CASSFKNMNTEAFF.